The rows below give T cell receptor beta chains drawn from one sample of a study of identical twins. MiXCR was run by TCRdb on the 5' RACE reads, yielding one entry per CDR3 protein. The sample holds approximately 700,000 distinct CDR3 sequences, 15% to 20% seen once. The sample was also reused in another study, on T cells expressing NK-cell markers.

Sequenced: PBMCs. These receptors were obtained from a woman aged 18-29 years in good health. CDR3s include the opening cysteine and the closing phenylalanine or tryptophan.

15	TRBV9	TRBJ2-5	CASSEGRNSGETQYF
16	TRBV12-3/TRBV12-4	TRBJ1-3	CASSFPKDRADNTIYF
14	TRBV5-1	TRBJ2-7	CASSTSGTHYEQYF
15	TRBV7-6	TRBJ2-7	CASSLEGDPRYEQYF
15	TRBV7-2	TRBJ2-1	CASSFDTSSYNEQFF
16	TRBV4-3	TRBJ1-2	CASSQGRTGPNYGYTF
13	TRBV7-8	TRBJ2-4	CASSFQGVDIQYF
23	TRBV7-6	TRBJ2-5	CASSLRTAGTSGRVGSRQETQYF
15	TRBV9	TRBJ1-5	CASSVEDGLNQPQHF
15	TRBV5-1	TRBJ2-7	CASSRPGTGVGEQYF
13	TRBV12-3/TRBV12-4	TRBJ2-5	CASGLGHQETQYF
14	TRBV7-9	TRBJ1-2	CASSLGTDSRGYTF
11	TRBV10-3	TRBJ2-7	CAISEINEQYF
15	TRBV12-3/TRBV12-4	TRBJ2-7	CASSFWLSSSYEQYF
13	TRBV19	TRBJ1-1	CASDQGWNTEAFF
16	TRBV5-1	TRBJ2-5	CASSLVAGGLQETQYF
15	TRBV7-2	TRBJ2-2	CASRAGEGGTGELFF
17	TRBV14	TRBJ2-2	CASSHYLPPGNTGELFF
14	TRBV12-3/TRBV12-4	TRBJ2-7	CASSLQGAHYEQYF
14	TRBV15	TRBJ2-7	CATSRRQGSYEQYF
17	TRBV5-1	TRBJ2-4	CASSHGTSVPGKNIQYF
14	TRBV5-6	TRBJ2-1	CASSFFGVYNEQFF
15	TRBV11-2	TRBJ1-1	CASSHQWARNTEAFF
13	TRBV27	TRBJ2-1	CASSPIPSGSLFF
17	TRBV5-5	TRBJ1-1	CASSPGGTHERNTEAFF
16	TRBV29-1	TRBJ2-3	CSVVGQGGRGTDTQYF